This paragraph reports one TCR beta chain. What it binds is not known. The data belong to a study of cytomegalovirus exposure and HLA in healthy donors. Overall study findings and caveats: It emerged from a later analysis that several of the most significant clusters appeared to be linked to common viral pathogens. In an earlier analysis, in under 700 donors, most V segments appeared productive either ~90% or ~30% of the time.

PCR involved 60 Vbeta and 13 Jbeta primers. Profiled with immunoSEQ multiplex PCR; TCRdb holds only in-frame clones, not every one. The repertoire holds fewer than 250,000 clones, with more than 70% as singletons. The CDR3 contains 15 residues. Per the germline V gene, CDR1 is SGHRS and CDR2 is YFSETQ. With 4 bases clipped from V and 0 bases from J, the junction kept 4 bases outside the gene matches. The chain joins TRBV5-1 to TRBJ2-3, with 8 bases fitting TRBD1. This receptor was obtained from a woman between 35 and 50 years old in good health and CMV-seronegative. Sequenced input: PBMCs. CDR3 sequence: CASSQTGVSTDTQYF. The DNA of the CDR3 is TGCGCCAGCAGCCAGACAGGGGTTAGCACAGATACGCAGTATTTT.